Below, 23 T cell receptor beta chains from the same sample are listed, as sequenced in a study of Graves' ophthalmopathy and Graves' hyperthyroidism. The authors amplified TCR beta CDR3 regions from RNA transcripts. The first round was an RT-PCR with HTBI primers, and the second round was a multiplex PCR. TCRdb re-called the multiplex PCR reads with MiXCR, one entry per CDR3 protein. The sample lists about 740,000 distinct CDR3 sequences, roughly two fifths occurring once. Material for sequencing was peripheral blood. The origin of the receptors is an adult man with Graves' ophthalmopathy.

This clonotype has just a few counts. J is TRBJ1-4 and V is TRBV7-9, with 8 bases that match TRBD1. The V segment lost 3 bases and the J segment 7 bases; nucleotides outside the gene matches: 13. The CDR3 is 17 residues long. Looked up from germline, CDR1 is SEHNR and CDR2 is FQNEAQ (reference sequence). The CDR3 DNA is TGTGCCAGCAGCTTGGGGGGACAGGAGACTCGTGGTGAAAAACTGTTTTTT. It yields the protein CASSLGGQETRGEKLFF. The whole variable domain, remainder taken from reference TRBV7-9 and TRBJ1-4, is DTGVSQNPRHKITKRGQNVTFRCDPISEHNRLYWYRQTLGQGPEFLTYFQNEAQLEKSRLLSDRFSAERPKGSFSTLEIQRTEQGDSAMYLCASSLGGQETRGEKLFFGSGTQLSVL.

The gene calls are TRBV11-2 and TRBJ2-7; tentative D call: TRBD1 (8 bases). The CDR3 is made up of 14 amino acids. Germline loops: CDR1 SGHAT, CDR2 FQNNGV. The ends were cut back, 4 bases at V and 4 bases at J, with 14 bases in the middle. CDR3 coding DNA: TGTGCCAGCAGCTCCAACAGGGGGGGATACGAGCAGTACTTC. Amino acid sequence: CASSSNRGGYEQYF.

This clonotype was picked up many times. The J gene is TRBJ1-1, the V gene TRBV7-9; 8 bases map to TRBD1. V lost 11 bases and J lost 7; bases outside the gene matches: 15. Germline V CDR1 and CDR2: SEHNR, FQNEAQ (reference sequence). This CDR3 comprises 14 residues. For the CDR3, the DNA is TGTGCCGGAACTATGACAGGGGCGAGCGGTGAAGCTTTCTTT. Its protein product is CAGTMTGASGEAFF.

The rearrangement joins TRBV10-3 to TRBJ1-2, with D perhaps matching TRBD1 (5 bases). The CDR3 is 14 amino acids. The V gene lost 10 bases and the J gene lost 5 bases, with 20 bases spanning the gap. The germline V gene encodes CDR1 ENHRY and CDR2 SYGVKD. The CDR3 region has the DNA TGTGCCAGCAGCGGAGAGATCGGACATTATGGCTACACCTTC. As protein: CASSGEIGHYGYTF.

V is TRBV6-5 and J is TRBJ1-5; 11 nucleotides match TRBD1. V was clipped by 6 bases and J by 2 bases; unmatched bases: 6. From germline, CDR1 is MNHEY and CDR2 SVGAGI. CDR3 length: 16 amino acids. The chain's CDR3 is CASSYRGQGGNQPQHF. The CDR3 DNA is TGTGCCAGCAGCTACCGGGGACAGGGGGGCAATCAGCCCCAGCATTTT.

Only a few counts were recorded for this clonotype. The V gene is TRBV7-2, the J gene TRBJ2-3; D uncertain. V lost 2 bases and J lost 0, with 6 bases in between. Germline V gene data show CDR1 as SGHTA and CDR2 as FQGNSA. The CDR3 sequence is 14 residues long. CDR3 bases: TGTGCCAGCAGCTTATTGTCTAGCACAGATACGCAGTATTTT. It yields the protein CASSLLSSTDTQYF.

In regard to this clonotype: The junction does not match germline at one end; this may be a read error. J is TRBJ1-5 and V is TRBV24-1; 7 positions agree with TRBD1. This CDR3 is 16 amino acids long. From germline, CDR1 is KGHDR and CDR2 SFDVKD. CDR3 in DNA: TGTGCCAGCAGTCCTACACCGGAGGGGGCTCGACAGCCCCAGCATTTT. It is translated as CASSPTPEGARQPQHF.

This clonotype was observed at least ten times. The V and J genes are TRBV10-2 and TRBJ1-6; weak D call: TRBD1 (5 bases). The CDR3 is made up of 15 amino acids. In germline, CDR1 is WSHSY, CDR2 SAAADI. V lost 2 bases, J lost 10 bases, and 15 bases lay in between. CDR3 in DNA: TGCGCCAGCAGTGAGGCCGGGGGGAAAGGCTCACCCCTCCACTTT. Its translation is CASSEAGGKGSPLHF.

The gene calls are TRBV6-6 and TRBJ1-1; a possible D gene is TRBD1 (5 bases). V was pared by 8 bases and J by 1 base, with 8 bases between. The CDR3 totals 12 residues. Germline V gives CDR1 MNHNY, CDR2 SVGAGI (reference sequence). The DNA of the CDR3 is TGTGCCAGCGAGACAGCGAACACTGAAGCTTTCTTT. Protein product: CASETANTEAFF.

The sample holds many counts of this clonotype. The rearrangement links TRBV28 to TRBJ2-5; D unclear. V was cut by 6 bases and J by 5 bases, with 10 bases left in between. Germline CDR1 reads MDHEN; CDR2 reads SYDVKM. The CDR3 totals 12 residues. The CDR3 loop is CASRSDPETQYF. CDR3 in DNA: TGTGCCAGCAGATCGGACCCTGAGACCCAGTACTTC.

The CDR3 spells CASSHRGLDTEAFF. CDR3 nucleotide sequence: TGCGCCAGCAGCCACAGGGGGTTGGACACTGAAGCTTTCTTT. The J gene is TRBJ1-1, the V gene TRBV4-1, with 7 bases identical to TRBD1. Germline lookup yields CDR1 MGHRA and CDR2 YSYEKL. Trimming removed 3 bases from V and 3 bases from J; junction bases left unmatched: 4. The CDR3 has 14 amino acids.

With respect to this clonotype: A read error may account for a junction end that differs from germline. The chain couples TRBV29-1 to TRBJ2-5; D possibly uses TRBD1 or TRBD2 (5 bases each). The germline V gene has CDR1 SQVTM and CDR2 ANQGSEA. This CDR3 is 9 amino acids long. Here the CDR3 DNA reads TGCAGCGTTGTGTGGGGGAGCTTCTTC. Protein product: CSVVWGSFF.

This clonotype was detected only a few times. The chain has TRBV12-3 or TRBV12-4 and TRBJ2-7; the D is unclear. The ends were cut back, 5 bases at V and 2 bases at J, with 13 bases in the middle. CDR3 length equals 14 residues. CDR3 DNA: TGTGCCAGCAGTCCAACGGACGCCACCTACGAGCAGTACTTC. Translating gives CASSPTDATYEQYF.

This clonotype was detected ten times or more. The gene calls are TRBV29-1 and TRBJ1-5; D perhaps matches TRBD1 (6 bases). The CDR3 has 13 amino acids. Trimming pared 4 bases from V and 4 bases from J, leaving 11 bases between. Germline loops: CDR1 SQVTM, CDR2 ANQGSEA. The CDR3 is CSVGAGHNQPQHF. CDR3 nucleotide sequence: TGCAGCGTTGGTGCGGGACATAATCAGCCCCAGCATTTT. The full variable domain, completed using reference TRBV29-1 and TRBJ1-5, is SAVISQKPSRDICQRGTSLTIQCQVDSQVTMMFWYRQQPGQSLTLIATANQGSEATYESGFVIDKFPISRPNLTFSTLTVSNMSPEDSSIYLCSVGAGHNQPQHFGDGTRLSIL.

Here the CDR3 reads CASSPRGLAGVGGDTGELFF. As DNA, the CDR3 is TGTGCCAGCAGCCCCCGAGGACTAGCGGGAGTTGGAGGGGACACCGGGGAGCTGTTTTTT. V gene TRBV7-9 combines with J gene TRBJ2-2, with 13 nucleotides matching TRBD2. Germline CDR1 SEHNR, CDR2 FQNEAQ (reference sequence). Trimming removed 5 bases from V and 3 bases from J; junction bases left unmatched: 15. The CDR3 is made up of 20 amino acids.

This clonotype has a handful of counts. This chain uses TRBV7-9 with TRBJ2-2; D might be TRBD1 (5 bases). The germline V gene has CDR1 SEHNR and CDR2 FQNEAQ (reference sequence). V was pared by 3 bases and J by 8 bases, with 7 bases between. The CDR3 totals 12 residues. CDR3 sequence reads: CASSFNRGELFF. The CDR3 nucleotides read TGTGCCAGCAGCTTTAACAGGGGGGAGCTGTTTTTT.

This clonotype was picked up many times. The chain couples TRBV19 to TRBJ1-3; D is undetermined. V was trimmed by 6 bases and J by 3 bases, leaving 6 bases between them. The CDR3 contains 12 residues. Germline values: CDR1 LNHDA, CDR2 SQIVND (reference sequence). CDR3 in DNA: TGTGCCAGTAGGACTAATGGAAACACCATATATTTT. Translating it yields CASRTNGNTIYF. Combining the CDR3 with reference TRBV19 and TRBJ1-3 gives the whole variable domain DGGITQSPKYLFRKEGQNVTLSCEQNLNHDAMYWYRQDPGQGLRLIYYSQIVNDFQKGDIAEGYSVSREKKESFPLTVTSAQKNPTAFYLCASRTNGNTIYFGEGSWLTVV.

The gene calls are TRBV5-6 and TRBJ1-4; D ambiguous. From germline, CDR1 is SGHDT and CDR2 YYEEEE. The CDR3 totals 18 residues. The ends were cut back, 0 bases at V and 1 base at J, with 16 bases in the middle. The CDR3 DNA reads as TGTGCCAGCAGCTTGGGGCAAACTCTTGTGGAAACTAATGAAAAACTGTTTTTT. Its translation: CASSLGQTLVETNEKLFF.

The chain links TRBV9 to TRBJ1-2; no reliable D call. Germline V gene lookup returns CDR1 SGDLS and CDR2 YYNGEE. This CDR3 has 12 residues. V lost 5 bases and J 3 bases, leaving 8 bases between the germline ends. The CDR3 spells CASSWAYYGYTF. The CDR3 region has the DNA TGTGCCAGCAGTTGGGCCTACTATGGCTACACCTTC.

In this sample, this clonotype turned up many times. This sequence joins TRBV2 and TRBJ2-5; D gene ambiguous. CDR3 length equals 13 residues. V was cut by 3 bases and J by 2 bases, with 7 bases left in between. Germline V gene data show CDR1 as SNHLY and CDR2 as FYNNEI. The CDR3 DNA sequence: TGTGCCAGCAGTGACAACGGGCAAGAGACCCAGTACTTC. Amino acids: CASSDNGQETQYF.

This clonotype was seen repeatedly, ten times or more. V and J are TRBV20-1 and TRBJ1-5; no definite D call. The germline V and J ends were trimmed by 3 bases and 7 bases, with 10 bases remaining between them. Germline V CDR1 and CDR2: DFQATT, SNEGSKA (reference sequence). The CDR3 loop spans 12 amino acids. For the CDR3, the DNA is TGCAGTGCTAGTGATGGCAGACAGCCCCAGCATTTT. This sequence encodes CSASDGRQPQHF.

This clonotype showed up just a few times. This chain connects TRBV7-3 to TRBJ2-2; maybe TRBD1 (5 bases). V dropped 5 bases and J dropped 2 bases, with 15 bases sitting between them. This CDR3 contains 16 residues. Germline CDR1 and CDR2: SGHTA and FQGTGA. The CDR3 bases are TGTGCCAGCAGCCAAGTTGCTCAGGGAAACACCGGGGAGCTGTTTTTT. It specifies CASSQVAQGNTGELFF.

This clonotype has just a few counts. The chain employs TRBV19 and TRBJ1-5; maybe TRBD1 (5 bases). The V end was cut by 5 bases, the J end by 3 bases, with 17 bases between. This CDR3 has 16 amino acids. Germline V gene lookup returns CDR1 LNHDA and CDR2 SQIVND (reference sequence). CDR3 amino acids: CASSEGGVGFNQPQHF. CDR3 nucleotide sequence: TGTGCCAGTAGTGAAGGAGGGGTTGGTTTCAATCAGCCCCAGCATTTT.